The subject of this entry is one TCR beta chain. V lost 5 bases and J lost 6, with 8 bases in between. This CDR3 spans 12 amino acids. CDR1 and CDR2 from the germline V gene are MNHNY and SVGAGI (reference sequence). This table comes from immunoSEQ multiplex PCR, and its TCRdb copy is limited to in-frame clones, with some not included. Here the sample spans around 64,000 clones, 93% being singletons. The sample is drawn from a study of T cell changes during pregnancy in multiple sclerosis. The chain uses TRBV6-6 and TRBJ1-5; D call uncertain. This clonotype was obtained from a female donor with multiple sclerosis, enrolled in a pregnancy study. The sequences come from CD8+ T cells from peripheral blood mononuclear cells, collected in the third trimester of pregnancy. CDR3 in amino acids: CASSEGFQPQHF. The DNA of the CDR3 is TGTGCCAGCAGTGAGGGCTTTCAGCCCCAGCATTTT.